The clone carrying this T cell receptor beta chain was observed a few times. Its antigen is as yet unknown. The V end lost 6 bases, the J end lost 3 bases, and 11 bases lay between the germline ends. In germline, CDR1 is MNHEY, CDR2 SVGAGI. This CDR3 region has 13 residues. This entry comes from a study of T cell responses to AZD1222 COVID-19 vaccine. Study-level results: Rises in breadth and depth of Spike-specific TCRs came after two AZD1222 doses. White British ancestry dominated among donors, who included more females, and clonal diversity was possibly underestimated. Only six or seven AZD1222 recipients tested seropositive at baseline.

Sequenced by immunoSEQ multiplex PCR; TCRdb stores in-frame clones only, minus some. The sample yields about 97,000 clones, 70% to 90% seen once. Material: peripheral blood, obtained on day 0 of AZD1222 vaccination. This receptor was obtained from an adult in good health. V usage is TRBV6-5 and J usage is TRBJ1-1; tentatively, D is TRBD1 (6 bases). The CDR3 bases are TGTGCCAGCAGGAACAACAGGGACACTGAAGCTTTCTTT. Translated: CASRNNRDTEAFF.